These T cell receptor beta chains were read from a single sample in a study of post-analysis software for immune sequencing data. TCRdb fed the PCR reads into MiXCR, producing one record per CDR3 protein. Of roughly 800,000 distinct CDR3 sequences in the sample, 30% were seen once. The material sequenced was blood. These receptors were taken from a girl aged 10 to 17 with multiple sclerosis. Each CDR3 is given with its conserved first and last residue. The D gene is left open where the match is weak. Clone size is stated in some rows and not others, as once, few, many or a class when expanded.

V gene,clone size,D gene,J gene,CDR3 protein,CDR3 DNA
TRBV5-1,few,TRBD1,TRBJ2-1,CASSLVLWGRGNNEQFF,TGCGCCAGCAGCTTGGTCCTTTGGGGCAGGGGGAACAATGAGCAGTTCTTC
TRBV2,.,.,TRBJ1-5,CASSHRVSNQPQHF,TGTGCCAGCAGTCACAGGGTATCCAATCAGCCCCAGCATTTT
TRBV10-2,many,.,TRBJ2-5,CASSDLGSQETQYF,TGCGCCAGCAGTGATTTGGGTAGCCAAGAGACCCAGTACTTC
TRBV20-1,few,.,TRBJ2-7,CSASGGGAYEQYF,TGCAGTGCTAGCGGGGGTGGGGCCTACGAGCAGTACTTC
TRBV20-1,few,.,TRBJ1-2,CSSLAELPALAGYTF,TGCAGTTCTTTGGCGGAGCTACCGGCCCTTGCTGGCTACACCTTC
TRBV28,few,.,TRBJ2-3,CASTAPRGKGDDTQYF,TGTGCCAGCACGGCACCGCGGGGGAAGGGGGACGATACGCAGTATTTT
TRBV7-2,.,.,TRBJ2-3,CASHPLAPYTDTQYF,TGTGCCAGCCATCCGTTAGCGCCTTACACAGATACGCAGTATTTT
TRBV4-3,few,.,TRBJ2-3,CASSQGLGRTDTQYF,TGCGCCAGCAGCCAAGGTCTAGGGCGCACAGATACGCAGTATTTT
TRBV9,.,.,TRBJ2-5,CASSPRRGNPLQETQYF,TGTGCCAGCAGTCCTAGGCGGGGCAACCCGTTACAAGAGACCCAGTACTTC
TRBV20-1,few,.,TRBJ2-7,CSARPTGHEQYF,TGCAGTGCTAGACCAACAGGGCACGAGCAGTACTTC
TRBV18,.,TRBD1,TRBJ1-4,CASSRDSLWGPNEKLFF,TGTGCCAGCTCGCGGGACAGCCTTTGGGGGCCTAATGAAAAACTGTTTTTT
TRBV20-1,few,TRBD1,TRBJ2-7,CSLRDRAYEQYF,TGCAGCCTCCGGGACAGGGCCTACGAGCAGTACTTC
TRBV20-1,.,.,TRBJ1-2,CSATSGGGPRKYGYTF,TGCAGTGCTACCTCAGGAGGCGGTCCGCGGAAATATGGCTACACCTTC
TRBV7-9,.,.,TRBJ1-4,CASSFFSGEKLFF,TGTGCCAGCAGCTTTTTTTCTGGGGAAAAACTGTTTTTT
TRBV5-1,few,.,TRBJ1-1,CASSLAPEGWGTEAFF,TGCGCCAGCAGCTTGGCCCCCGAGGGATGGGGCACTGAAGCTTTCTTT
TRBV10-3,.,.,TRBJ1-1,CAITNGGVTEAFF,TGTGCCATCACAAACGGCGGGGTCACTGAAGCTTTCTTT
TRBV10-3,.,TRBD2,TRBJ2-5,CAISGGGETQYF,TGTGCCATCAGTGGGGGGGGGGAGACCCAGTACTTC
TRBV29-1,many,.,TRBJ2-3,CSVVVVTDTQYF,TGCAGCGTTGTCGTAGTGACAGATACGCAGTATTTT
TRBV5-5,.,.,TRBJ2-5,CASSSQWDLRETQYF,TGTGCCAGCAGCTCCCAGTGGGACCTACGAGAGACCCAGTACTTC
TRBV20-1,few,.,TRBJ1-2,CSADDITGYGYTF,TGCAGTGCCGACGACATAACGGGCTATGGCTACACCTTC
TRBV29-1,few,TRBD1,TRBJ2-3,CSAEGGTGATDTQYF,TGCAGCGCGGAGGGGGGGACAGGGGCCACAGATACGCAGTATTTT
TRBV3-1,few,.,TRBJ1-2,CASSPDPERGYTF,TGTGCCAGCAGCCCGGACCCTGAGCGCGGCTACACCTTC
TRBV7-9,few,TRBD2,TRBJ2-1,CASSLLPSGNEQFF,TGTGCCAGCAGCCTCCTTCCTAGCGGCAATGAGCAGTTCTTC
TRBV7-2,.,TRBD2,TRBJ2-1,CASSLAGLAERYNEQFF,TGTGCCAGCAGCTTAGCGGGTCTAGCGGAACGCTACAATGAGCAGTTCTTC
TRBV12-3/TRBV12-4,.,.,TRBJ2-4,CASAVSRGGPIQYF,TGTGCCAGCGCCGTCTCTCGTGGGGGCCCCATTCAGTACTTC
TRBV12-3/TRBV12-4,.,TRBD2,TRBJ2-5,CASSPGQILTSGGKVRNEQYF,TGTGCCAGCAGTCCTGGTCAAATCTTAACTAGCGGGGGAAAGGTGAGGAATGAGCAGTACTTC
TRBV6-1,few,.,TRBJ2-5,CASSEGSGRETQYF,TGTGCCAGCAGTGAGGGGTCAGGGCGAGAGACCCAGTACTTC
TRBV19,few,.,TRBJ2-7,CASSFGFAEQYF,TGTGCCAGTAGTTTCGGTTTCGCCGAGCAGTACTTC
TRBV6-5,many,.,TRBJ2-1,CASSIGSSYNEQFF,TGTGCCAGCAGTATCGGTAGCTCCTACAATGAGCAGTTCTTC
TRBV10-1,.,.,TRBJ2-7,CASSAGMSHEQYF,TGCGCCAGCAGCGCCGGGATGTCCCACGAGCAGTACTTC
TRBV6-2/TRBV6-3,.,TRBD1,TRBJ1-5,CASRFTTGGQPQHF,TGTGCCAGCAGGTTTACGACAGGGGGTCAGCCCCAGCATTTT
TRBV3-1,.,.,TRBJ2-7,CASSQYGRGYEQYF,TGTGCCAGCAGCCAATATGGACGCGGGTACGAGCAGTACTTC
TRBV7-2,few,.,TRBJ2-1,CASSLGGVGEQFF,TGTGCCAGCAGCCTGGGCGGGGTGGGCGAGCAGTTCTTC
TRBV7-8,.,.,TRBJ1-2,CAGSTRTADKGGYTF,TGTGCCGGCAGCACCCGGACAGCCGATAAGGGTGGCTACACCTTC
TRBV6-5,.,TRBD1,TRBJ2-5,CASSVDRVGRETQYF,TGTGCCAGCAGTGTCGACAGGGTGGGGCGGGAGACCCAGTACTTC
TRBV4-3,many,.,TRBJ2-3,CASSPWSSTDTQYF,TGCGCCAGCAGCCCGTGGTCTAGCACAGATACGCAGTATTTT
TRBV4-3,.,.,TRBJ1-4,CASSQDGSPATNEKLFF,TGCGCCAGCAGCCAAGATGGCAGTCCTGCAACTAATGAAAAACTGTTTTTT
TRBV10-3,few,.,TRBJ2-1,CAISGSSRVWSYNEQFF,TGTGCCATCAGTGGTTCGTCCAGGGTATGGTCCTACAATGAGCAGTTCTTC
TRBV29-1,.,.,TRBJ1-1,CSVGSRAIGTEAFF,TGCAGCGTTGGAAGCAGGGCGATCGGCACTGAAGCTTTCTTT
TRBV7-6,few,TRBD1,TRBJ1-1,CASSPTDRGSEAFF,TGTGCCAGCAGCCCAACGGACAGGGGATCTGAAGCTTTCTTT
TRBV6-5,.,.,TRBJ2-1,CASSYSQIYNEQFF,TGTGCCAGCAGTTATTCTCAGATCTACAATGAGCAGTTCTTC